This T cell receptor (beta chain) was captured in a study of blood T cell repertoires in COVID-19. The V and J ends lost 8 bases and 1 base respectively, with 17 bases between them. The CDR3 loop spans 14 amino acids. Germline values: CDR1 GTSNPN, CDR2 SVGIG (reference sequence). Data came from immunoSEQ multiplex PCR; TCRdb stores just in-frame clones and leaves some out. The table lists 100,000 to 140,000 clones, approximately 88% of them singletons. The origin of this receptor is a human donor in a cohort sampled during active COVID-19. The gene calls are TRBV30 and TRBJ1-1, with D hard to call. The sequencing sample was made of peripheral blood. This CDR3 reads CAGYSLSRNTEAFF. The CDR3 DNA reads as TGTGCCGGCTACAGTCTTTCGAGGAACACTGAAGCTTTCTTT. The full variable domain, with the rest looked up from reference TRBV30 and TRBJ1-1, is SQTIHQWPATLVQPVGSPLSLECTVEGTSNPNLYWYRQAAGRGLQLLFYSVGIGQISSEVPQNLSASRPQDRQFILSSKKLLLSDSGFYLCAGYSLSRNTEAFFGQGTRLTVV.